This T cell receptor beta chain was sequenced for a study of CD8+CD57+ T cells in acquired aplastic anemia (dated by TCRdb to 2017 to 2018). Turning to the overall study: A mean of about 3.2 ug of DNA, ranging from roughly 0.19 to 27.4 ug, was extracted from sorted CD4+ and CD8+ cells. A CD8+CD57+ expansion meant a frequency higher than the mean frequency seen in healthy subjects. Here is what the overall study found, with its caveats: Between patients and healthy controls, no significant difference in CD8+ Simpson's diversity was found (P=0.060). Some 30 CD8+ CDR3 sequences were shared between patients and controls but appeared highly expressed in patients and within their immunodominant clones.

Flow cytometry had shown CD8+CD57+ cell expansion in the patients selected for sequencing. Every patient had severe acquired aplastic anemia, diagnosed using the International Study of Aplastic Anemia and Agranulocytosis and Camitta criteria. Patients had received no therapy at the time of blood sampling. TCR repertoires of sorted CD4+ and CD8+ blood T cells from severe aplastic anemia patients and healthy subjects were deep-sequenced in the study. Patients were enrolled in the USA under clinicaltrials.gov protocols 00001620, 01623167, 00001397, 00071045, 00081523 and 00961064. Ficoll-Paque density gradient centrifugation was used to isolate peripheral blood mononuclear cells. Before DNA extraction, CD4+ and CD8+ T cells were sorted with FACS or magnetic beads. Genomic DNA served as template for TCR beta VDJ combination and CDR3 sequence profiling. An Illumina HiSeq 2000 was used for TCR repertoire sequencing. The source study handled its data this way. Repertoire assessment relied on Simpson's diversity index, CDR3 size and DJ length profiles, and TRBV/TRBJ rearrangement plots. The immunodominant clone was defined as the most abundant DNA sequence in deep sequencing data. CDR3 amino acid sequences were checked for sharing across subjects and were also compared against the VDJdb database and published repertoires. Starting from the raw public reads, TCRdb applied fastp trimming at Q25, assembled clones with MiXCR and retained in-frame beta chains. When rows share a CDR3 protein, they turn into one entry using the most common DNA and genes. For this entry, the V and J calls and clone size follow TCRdb and not the study's own pipeline. The sample includes about 150,000 distinct CDR3 sequences, with around half observed a single time. The leading ten clones occupy 3.2% of the sample.

This clonotype was recorded at least ten times. Its antigen has not been determined. No base qualities exist here, and no much larger clone lies one base off it. The V end loses 0 bases and the J end loses 8 bases, and a stretch of 8 bases separates them. Taken from the germline V gene, the CDR1 and CDR2 loops are SGHDN and FVKESK. The CDR3 covers 13 residues, taking in both the cysteine and the phenylalanine. Only CDR3 DNA remains: 39 bases, in frame from the first base. The V and J segments used are TRBV14 and TRBJ1-3; confidence is insufficient to name the D gene. The TCR comes from a human donor with aplastic anemia. Specimen: sorted CD4+, CD8+, or CD8+CD57+ T cells (not recorded which) from PBMCs. The DNA is TGTGCCAGCAGCCAAGAGGTAGAATACACCATATATTTT. Translation gives CASSQEVEYTIYF.